Included here is one T cell receptor (beta chain) sequence, with context. Its binding antigen is unknown. No much larger clone is present one base from it, and per-base qualities are unavailable. The data were taken from a study of T cell responses to AZD1222 COVID-19 vaccine (dated by TCRdb to the early 2020s). Concerning the study at large: AZD1222 recipients with second doses at about 4 weeks or about 12 weeks were pooled, because spike-specific TCR depth and breadth did not differ between schedules. TCR sequencing covered 233 trial participants: about 210 given two doses of AZD1222 and approximately 26 given two doses of MenACWY control vaccine. Trial participants were enrolled by age into subgroups of 18-55, 56-69 and 70-plus years, and around 150, 29 and 61 TCR-sequenced participants, respectively, were included in these subgroups.

The V and J ends are trimmed by 3 bases and 2 bases, leaving 8 bases between them. From a lookup of the germline V gene, CDR1 and CDR2 are SGDLS and YYNGEE. From its cysteine to its phenylalanine, the CDR3 spans 14 amino acids. Only CDR3 DNA remains: 42 bases, in frame from the first base. Reading the label with the study, this specimen's time point is: baseline before first vaccination. Samples from vaccinated people were obtained from the UK trials COV001 and COV002, which included a single-blind randomized controlled phase 2/3 trial of AZD1222 (ChAdOx1 nCoV-19) in healthy adults. For TCRbeta chain sequencing, PBMC samples from trial participants were taken at day 0 and at day 28 after the second dose. The CDR3 regions of human TCRbeta chains were subjected to immunosequencing. Per the source publication's procedure: TCRs in the repertoires were matched against a reference library of SARS-CoV-2-specific TCRs that had been generated with the MIRA antigen-specificity platform. Breadth meant the fraction of unique TCRs that were SARS-CoV-2-associated, whereas depth meant the fraction of total T cells that were SARS-CoV-2-associated. Each spike-specific TCR was assigned to its reactive spike region and to a CD4 or CD8 class using the MIRA data. Log10-transformed breadth and depth values were compared by one-way ANOVA with Sidak's multiple comparisons tests. TCRdb holds this immuneACCESS table with in-frame rearrangements only. Some clones are missing; in checked studies, unresolved V genes explain under half, and the rest has no known cause. That table gives V, J and clone size, and the DNA gave D and trimming. The sample records 85,000 to 130,000 clones, roughly 90% of which are singletons. About 5% of the sample is in the top ten clones.

Study-wide conclusions, independent of this receptor: After two AZD1222 doses, both the breadth and the depth of spike-specific TCRs were significantly higher than at day 0 and than in MenACWY recipients. In the small 56-69-year group, the increase in depth fell short of significance, most likely because of low power. Because no day 14 peak-response samples were available, repertoires were characterized only after the peak T cell response. Nearly half of unique spike-specific TCRs reportedly recognized epitopes outside regions mutated in the B.1.351 and B.1.1.7 variants. Most participants were white British and females outnumbered males, and the authors suggested that clonal diversity may have been underestimated. Conclusions about previously exposed vaccinees were limited because only six AZD1222 recipients were SARS-CoV-2 seropositive at baseline. Vaccine-associated CD4 TCRs spanned the whole spike protein, with dominant responses in regions 160-218 and 743-854.

The rearranged segments are TRBV9 and TRBJ1-4; the D gene is possibly TRBD1, with 6 bases matching. This material consisted of peripheral blood, taken on day 0 of AZD1222 vaccination. The receptor was derived from an adult in good health. The DNA sequence follows: TGTGCCAGCAGCGCTAGGGGGACTAATGAAAAACTGTTTTTT. Protein translation: CASSARGTNEKLFF.